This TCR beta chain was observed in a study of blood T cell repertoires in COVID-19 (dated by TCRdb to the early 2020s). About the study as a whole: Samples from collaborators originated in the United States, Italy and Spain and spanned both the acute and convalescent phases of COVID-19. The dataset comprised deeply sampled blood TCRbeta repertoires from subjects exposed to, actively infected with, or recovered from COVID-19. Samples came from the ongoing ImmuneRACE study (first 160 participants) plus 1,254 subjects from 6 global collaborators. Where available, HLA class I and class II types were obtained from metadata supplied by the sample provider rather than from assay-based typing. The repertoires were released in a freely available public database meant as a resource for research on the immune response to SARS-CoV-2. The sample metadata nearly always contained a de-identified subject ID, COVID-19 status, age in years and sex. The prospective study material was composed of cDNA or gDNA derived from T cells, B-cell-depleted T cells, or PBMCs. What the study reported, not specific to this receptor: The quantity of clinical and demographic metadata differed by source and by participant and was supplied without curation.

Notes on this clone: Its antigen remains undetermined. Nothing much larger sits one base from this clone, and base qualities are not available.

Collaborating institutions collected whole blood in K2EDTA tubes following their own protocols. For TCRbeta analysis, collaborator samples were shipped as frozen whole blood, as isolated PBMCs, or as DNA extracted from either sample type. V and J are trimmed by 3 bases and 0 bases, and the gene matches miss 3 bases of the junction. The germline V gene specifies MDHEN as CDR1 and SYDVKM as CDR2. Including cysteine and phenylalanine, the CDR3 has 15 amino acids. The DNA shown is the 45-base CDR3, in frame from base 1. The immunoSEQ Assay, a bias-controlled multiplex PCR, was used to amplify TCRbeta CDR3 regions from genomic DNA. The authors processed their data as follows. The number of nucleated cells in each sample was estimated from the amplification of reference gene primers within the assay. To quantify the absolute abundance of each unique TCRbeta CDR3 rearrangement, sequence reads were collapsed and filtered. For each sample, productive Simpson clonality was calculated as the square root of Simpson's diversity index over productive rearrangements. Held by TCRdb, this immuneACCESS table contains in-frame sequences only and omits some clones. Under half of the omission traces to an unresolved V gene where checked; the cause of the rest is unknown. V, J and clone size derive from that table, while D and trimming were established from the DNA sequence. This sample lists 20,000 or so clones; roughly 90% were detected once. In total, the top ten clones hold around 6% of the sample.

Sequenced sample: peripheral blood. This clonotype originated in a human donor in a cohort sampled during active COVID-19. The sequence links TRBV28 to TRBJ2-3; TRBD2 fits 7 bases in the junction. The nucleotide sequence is TGTGCCAGCAGTTTGGCGGGGGAAAGCACAGATACGCAGTATTTT. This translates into CASSLAGESTDTQYF.